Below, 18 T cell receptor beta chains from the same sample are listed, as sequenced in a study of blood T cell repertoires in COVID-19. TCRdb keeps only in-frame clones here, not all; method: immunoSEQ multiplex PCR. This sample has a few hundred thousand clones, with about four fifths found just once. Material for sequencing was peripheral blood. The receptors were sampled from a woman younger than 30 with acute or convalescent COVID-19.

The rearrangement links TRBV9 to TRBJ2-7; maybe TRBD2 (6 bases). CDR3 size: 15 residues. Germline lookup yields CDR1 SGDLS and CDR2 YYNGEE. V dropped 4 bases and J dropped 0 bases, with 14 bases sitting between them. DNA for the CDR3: TGTGCCAGCAGCCCGACCCTAGCGAACTCCTACGAGCAGTACTTC. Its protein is CASSPTLANSYEQYF.

CDR3 nucleotide sequence: TGCGCCAGCAGTGAGTCCGGGAGCACCTACGAGCAGTACTTC. It is translated as CASSESGSTYEQYF. The chain combines TRBV10-2 with TRBJ2-7; perhaps TRBD2 as D (6 bases). Germline CDR1 WSHSY, CDR2 SAAADI. Trimming took 0 bases from V and 2 from J, leaving 8 bases between them. This CDR3 has 14 residues.

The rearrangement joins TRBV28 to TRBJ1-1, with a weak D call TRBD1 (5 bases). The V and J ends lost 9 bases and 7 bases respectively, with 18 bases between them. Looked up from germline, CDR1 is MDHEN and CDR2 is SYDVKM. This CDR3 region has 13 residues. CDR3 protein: CASKGLGIVEAFF. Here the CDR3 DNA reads TGTGCCAGTAAGGGACTGGGCATAGTTGAAGCTTTCTTT.

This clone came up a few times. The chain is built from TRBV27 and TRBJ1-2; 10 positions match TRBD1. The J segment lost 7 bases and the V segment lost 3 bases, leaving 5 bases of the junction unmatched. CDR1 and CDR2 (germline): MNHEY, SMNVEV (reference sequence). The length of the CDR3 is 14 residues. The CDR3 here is CASSFDRGLGGYTF. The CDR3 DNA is TGTGCCAGCAGTTTTGACAGGGGGCTCGGTGGCTACACCTTC.

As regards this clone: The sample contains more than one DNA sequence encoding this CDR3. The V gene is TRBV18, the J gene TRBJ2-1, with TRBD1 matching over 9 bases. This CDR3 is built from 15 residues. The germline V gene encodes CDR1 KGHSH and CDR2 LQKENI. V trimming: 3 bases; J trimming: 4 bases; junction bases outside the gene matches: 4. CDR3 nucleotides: TGTGCCAGCTCACCTCCGGGACAGGGATACAATGAGCAGTTCTTC. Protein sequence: CASSPPGQGYNEQFF.

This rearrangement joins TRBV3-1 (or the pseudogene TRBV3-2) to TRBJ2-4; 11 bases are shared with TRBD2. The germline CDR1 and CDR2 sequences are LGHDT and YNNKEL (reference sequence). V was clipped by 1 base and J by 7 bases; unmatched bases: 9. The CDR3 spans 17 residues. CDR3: CASSQVFGLAGWNIQYF. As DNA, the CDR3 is TGTGCCAGCAGCCAAGTTTTCGGACTAGCGGGTTGGAACATTCAGTACTTC.

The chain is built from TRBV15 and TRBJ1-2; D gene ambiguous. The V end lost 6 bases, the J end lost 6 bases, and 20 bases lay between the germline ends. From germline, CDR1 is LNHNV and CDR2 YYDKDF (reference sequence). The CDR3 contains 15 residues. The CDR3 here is CATSYESRGRDGYTF. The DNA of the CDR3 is TGTGCCACCAGTTATGAGTCCAGAGGGAGGGATGGCTACACCTTC.

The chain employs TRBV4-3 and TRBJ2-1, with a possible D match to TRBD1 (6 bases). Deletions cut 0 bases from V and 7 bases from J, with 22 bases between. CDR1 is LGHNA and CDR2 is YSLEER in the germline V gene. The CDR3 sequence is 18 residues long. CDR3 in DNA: TGCGCCAGCAGCCAAGAAACAGGGTTTGGTCTCCCGCATAATGAGCAGTTCTTC. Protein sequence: CASSQETGFGLPHNEQFF.

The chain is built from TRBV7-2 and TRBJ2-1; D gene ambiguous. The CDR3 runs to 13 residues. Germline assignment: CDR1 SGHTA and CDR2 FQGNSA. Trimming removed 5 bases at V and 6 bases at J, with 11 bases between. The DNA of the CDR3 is TGTGCCAGCAGCGCCCAGTCTCGCAATGAGCAGTTCTTC. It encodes CASSAQSRNEQFF.

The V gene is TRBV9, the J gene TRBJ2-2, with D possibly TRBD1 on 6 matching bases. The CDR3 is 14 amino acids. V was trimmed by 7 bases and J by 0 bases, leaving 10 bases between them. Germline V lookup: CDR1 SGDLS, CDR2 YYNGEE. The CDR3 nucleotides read TGTGCCAGCGGGGACACCCCGAACACCGGGGAGCTGTTTTTT. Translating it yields CASGDTPNTGELFF.

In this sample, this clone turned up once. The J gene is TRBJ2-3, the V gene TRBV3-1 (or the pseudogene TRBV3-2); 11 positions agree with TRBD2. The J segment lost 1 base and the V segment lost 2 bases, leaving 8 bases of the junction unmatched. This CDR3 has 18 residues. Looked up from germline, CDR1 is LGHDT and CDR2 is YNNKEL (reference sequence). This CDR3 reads CASSQPLRGLAGTDTQYF. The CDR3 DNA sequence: TGTGCCAGCAGCCAACCCTTGAGGGGACTAGCGGGCACAGATACGCAGTATTTT.

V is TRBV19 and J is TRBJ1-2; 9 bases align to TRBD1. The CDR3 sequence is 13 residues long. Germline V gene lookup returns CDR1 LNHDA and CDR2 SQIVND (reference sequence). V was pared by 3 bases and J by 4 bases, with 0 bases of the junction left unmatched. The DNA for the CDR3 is TGTGCCAGTAGTATGGACAGGGGCTATGGCTACACCTTC. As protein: CASSMDRGYGYTF.

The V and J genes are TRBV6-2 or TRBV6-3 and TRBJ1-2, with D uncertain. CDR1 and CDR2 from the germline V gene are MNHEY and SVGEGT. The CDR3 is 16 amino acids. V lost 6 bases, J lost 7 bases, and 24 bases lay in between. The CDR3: CASSPGLTGRLVGYTF. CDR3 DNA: TGTGCCAGCAGCCCCGGCCTGACGGGGAGATTGGTTGGCTACACCTTC.

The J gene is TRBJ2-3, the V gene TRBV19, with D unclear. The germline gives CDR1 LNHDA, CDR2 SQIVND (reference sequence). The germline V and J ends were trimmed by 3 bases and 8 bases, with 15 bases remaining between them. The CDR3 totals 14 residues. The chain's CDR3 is CASSIRASPSTQYF. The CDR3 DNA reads TGTGCCAGTAGTATTCGAGCGTCCCCTAGTACGCAGTATTTT.

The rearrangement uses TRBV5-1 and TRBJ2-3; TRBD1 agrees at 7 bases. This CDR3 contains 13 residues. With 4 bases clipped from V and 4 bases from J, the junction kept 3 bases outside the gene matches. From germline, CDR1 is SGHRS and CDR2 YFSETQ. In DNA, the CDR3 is TGCGCCAGCAGCCCGACAGGGCCAGATACGCAGTATTTT. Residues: CASSPTGPDTQYF.

The CDR3 coding sequence is TGTGCCAGCTCGTTAGCGGGAGTTCTCAATGAGCAGTTCTTC. This codes for CASSLAGVLNEQFF. The V and J genes are TRBV6-5 and TRBJ2-1, with TRBD2 identical over 9 bases. The CDR3 has 14 amino acids. Germline V CDR1 and CDR2: MNHEY, SVGAGI. V shed 8 bases, J shed 6 bases, and the junction held 8 bases outside the gene matches.

CDR3 residues: CASSGPGQNPGANVLTF. CDR3 DNA sequence: TGTGCCAGCAGCGGACCGGGACAAAACCCCGGGGCCAACGTCCTGACTTTC. The genes are TRBV7-2 and TRBJ2-6; possible D gene TRBD1, 6 bases. The CDR3 is 17 residues long. CDR1 SGHTA and CDR2 FQGNSA come from the germline V gene. V shed 5 bases and J shed 4 bases, with 18 bases lying between them. Full variable domain (rest looked up from reference TRBV7-2 and TRBJ2-6): GAGVSQSPSNKVTEKGKDVELRCDPISGHTALYWYRQSLGQGLEFLIYFQGNSAPDKSGLPSDRFSAERTGGSVSTLTIQRTQQEDSAVYLCASSGPGQNPGANVLTFGAGSRLTVL.

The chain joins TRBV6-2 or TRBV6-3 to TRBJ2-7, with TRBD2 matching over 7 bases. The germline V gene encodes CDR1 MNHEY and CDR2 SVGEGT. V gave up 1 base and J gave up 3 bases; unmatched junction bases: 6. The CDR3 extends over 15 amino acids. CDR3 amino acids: CASSYFLADLYEQYF. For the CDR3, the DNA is TGTGCCAGCAGTTACTTCCTAGCGGACCTCTACGAGCAGTACTTC.